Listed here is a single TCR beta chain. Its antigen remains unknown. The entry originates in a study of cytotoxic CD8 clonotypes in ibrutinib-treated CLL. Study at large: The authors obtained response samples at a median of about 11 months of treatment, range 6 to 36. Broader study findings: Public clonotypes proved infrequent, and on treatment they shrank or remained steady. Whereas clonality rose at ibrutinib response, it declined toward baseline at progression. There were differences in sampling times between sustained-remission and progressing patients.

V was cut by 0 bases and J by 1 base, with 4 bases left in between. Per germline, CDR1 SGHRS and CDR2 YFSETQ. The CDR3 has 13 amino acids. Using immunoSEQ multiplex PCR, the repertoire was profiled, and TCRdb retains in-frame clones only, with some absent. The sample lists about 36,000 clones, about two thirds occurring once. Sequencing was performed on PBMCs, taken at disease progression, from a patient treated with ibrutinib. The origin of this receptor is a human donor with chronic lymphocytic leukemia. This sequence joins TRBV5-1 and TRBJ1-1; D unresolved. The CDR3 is CASSLEQNTEAFF. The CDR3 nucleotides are TGCGCCAGCAGCTTGGAACAGAACACTGAAGCTTTCTTT.